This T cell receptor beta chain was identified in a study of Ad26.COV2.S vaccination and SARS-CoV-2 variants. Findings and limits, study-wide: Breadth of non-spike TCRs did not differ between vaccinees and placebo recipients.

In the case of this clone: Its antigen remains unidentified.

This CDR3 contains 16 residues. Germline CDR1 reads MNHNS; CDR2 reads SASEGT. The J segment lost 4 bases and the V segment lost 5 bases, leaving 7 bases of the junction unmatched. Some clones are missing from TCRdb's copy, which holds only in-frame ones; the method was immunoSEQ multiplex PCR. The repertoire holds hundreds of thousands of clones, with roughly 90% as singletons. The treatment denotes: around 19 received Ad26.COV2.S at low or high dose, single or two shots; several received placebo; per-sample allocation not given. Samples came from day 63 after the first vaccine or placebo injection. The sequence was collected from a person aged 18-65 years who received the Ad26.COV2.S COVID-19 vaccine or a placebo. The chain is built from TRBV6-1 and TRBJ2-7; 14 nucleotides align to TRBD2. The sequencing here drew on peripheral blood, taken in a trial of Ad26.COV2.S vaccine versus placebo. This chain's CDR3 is CASSKGLAGGTYEQYF. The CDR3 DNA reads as TGTGCCAGCAGTAAAGGACTAGCGGGAGGAACATACGAGCAGTACTTC.